The 10 T cell receptor beta chains in this list originate from one sample, sequenced in a study of cytomegalovirus exposure and HLA in healthy donors. With 60 Vbeta and 13 Jbeta primers, the PCR was carried out. Here immunoSEQ multiplex PCR was the method, and the copy in TCRdb shows in-frame clones only, minus some. The sample consists of roughly 160,000 clones, roughly 79% of them appearing once. The sequencing input was PBMCs. These receptors all stem from a woman between 45 and 60 years old in good health and CMV-seropositive.

This sequence joins TRBV7-2 and TRBJ1-3; D not resolved. CDR1 is SGHTA, CDR2 FQGNSA, per germline. V lost 1 base to trimming and J lost 0 bases, with 10 bases between them. The CDR3 covers 16 residues. The CDR3 DNA reads as TGTGCCAGCAGCTTAGTTGGGCAGCTCTCTGGAAACACCATATATTTT. Protein: CASSLVGQLSGNTIYF.

The chain joins TRBV19 to TRBJ1-2; D call uncertain. Trimming stripped 5 bases from V and 8 bases from J, with 15 bases between. The CDR3 has 13 residues. Germline assignment: CDR1 LNHDA and CDR2 SQIVND (reference sequence). CDR3 amino acids: CASSPRTREGYTF. Written as DNA, the CDR3 is TGTGCCAGTAGTCCCCGGACGAGGGAAGGCTACACCTTC.

CDR3 amino acids: CASRGTGWGTDTQYF. Written as DNA, the CDR3 is TGTGCCAGCAGGGGGACAGGGTGGGGCACAGATACGCAGTATTTT. The chain uses TRBV28 and TRBJ2-3, with TRBD1 matching 9 bases. V trimming: 6 bases; J trimming: 1 base; junction bases outside the gene matches: 5. The length of the CDR3 is 15 residues. CDR1 and CDR2 from the germline V gene are MDHEN and SYDVKM.

The chain is built from TRBV5-1 and TRBJ2-3, with 10 bases fitting TRBD1. Unmatched junction bases numbered 1, after V lost 0 bases and J lost 6 bases. Germline CDR1 is SGHRS and CDR2 is YFSETQ. The CDR3 sequence is 14 residues long. The CDR3 loop is CASSLEGQGDTQYF. As DNA, the CDR3 is TGCGCCAGCAGCTTGGAGGGACAGGGGGATACGCAGTATTTT. Variable domain in full (rest from reference TRBV5-1 and TRBJ2-3): KAGVTQTPRYLIKTRGQQVTLSCSPISGHRSVSWYQQTPGQGLQFLFEYFSETQRNKGNFPGRFSGRQFSNSRSEMNVSTLELGDSALYLCASSLEGQGDTQYFGPGTRLTVL.

This chain connects TRBV2 to TRBJ1-2, with 10 nucleotides matching TRBD1. The CDR3 extends over 14 amino acids. Trimming at V came to 5 bases and at J to 8 bases, leaving 8 bases not matched to a gene. CDR1 is SNHLY, CDR2 FYNNEI, per germline. Here the CDR3 DNA reads TGTGCCAGCAGTTCCCCCGGACAGGGGGGAGGCTACACCTTC. It is translated as CASSSPGQGGGYTF.

This clone is a singleton in its sample. The chain employs TRBV7-2 and TRBJ1-1; D not resolved. The CDR3 has 14 residues. V dropped 4 bases and J dropped 1 base, with 10 bases sitting between them. In germline, CDR1 is SGHTA, CDR2 FQGNSA. The CDR3 DNA reads TGTGCCAGCAGCTCCGAGGGCTGGAACACTGAAGCTTTCTTT. Residues: CASSSEGWNTEAFF.

V is TRBV27 and J is TRBJ2-5; weak D call: TRBD1 (6 bases). Near its end, the DNA agrees better with TRBJ2-7, so the J call may be wrong. Looked up from germline, CDR1 is MNHEY and CDR2 is SMNVEV (reference sequence). This CDR3 has 14 amino acids. The CDR3 DNA is TGTGCCAGCAGTAGGACAGACCCGGTTTACGAGCAGTACTTC. Amino acid sequence: CASSRTDPVYEQYF.

This sequence joins TRBV11-2 and TRBJ2-1; 8 bases are a match to TRBD2. This CDR3 contains 17 residues. V lost 1 base to trimming and J lost 0 bases; unmatched junction nucleotides: 5. CDR1 is SGHAT and CDR2 is FQNNGV in the germline V gene. The CDR3 reads CASSLVGSGTSYNEQFF. CDR3 nucleotides: TGTGCCAGCAGCTTAGTGGGTAGCGGGACCTCCTACAATGAGCAGTTCTTC.

The chain is built from TRBV28 and TRBJ1-3; D call uncertain. Germline V gene data show CDR1 as MDHEN and CDR2 as SYDVKM. CDR3 size: 13 residues. V was pared by 2 bases and J by 6 bases, with 8 bases between. CDR3 in amino acids: CASSLGQTNTIYF. DNA of the CDR3: TGTGCCAGCAGTTTAGGGCAGACAAACACCATATATTTT. Looking up the rest from reference TRBV28 and TRBJ1-3 gives the full variable domain: DVKVTQSSRYLVKRTGEKVFLECVQDMDHENMFWYRQDPGLGLRLIYFSYDVKMKEKGDIPEGYSVSREKKERFSLILESASTNQTSMYLCASSLGQTNTIYFGEGSWLTVV.

The V gene is TRBV7-2, the J gene TRBJ2-2, with 7 positions matching TRBD2. The ends lost 6 bases at V and 5 bases at J; junction bases unmatched: 12. Germline V gene sequence: CDR1 SGHTA, CDR2 FQGNSA. CDR3 length: 16 amino acids. The CDR3 is CASSIQGGGWTGELFF. In DNA, the CDR3 is TGTGCCAGCAGTATCCAAGGCGGGGGTTGGACCGGGGAGCTGTTTTTT.